Following are 28 T cell receptor beta chains from one sample sequenced in a study of somatic mutations in cytotoxic T cells in rheumatoid arthritis (dated by TCRdb to about 2017). Library creation used the immunoSEQ multiplex PCR assay. This immuneACCESS table, as held by TCRdb, lists in-frame sequences with V and J called but not all clones. Of the missing ones, under half trace to an unresolved V gene in checked studies; the others have no known cause. This sample comprises approximately 20,000 clones, roughly 87% of them detected only once. Over 9.5% of the sample is in the top ten clones. The sequencing input was CD8+ T cells sorted from blood. The receptors come from a woman aged 45-65 years in good health.

The V gene is TRBV7-9, the J gene TRBJ2-7; 7 bases align to TRBD1. J was trimmed by 2 bases and V by 1 base; bases with no gene match: 2. The length of the CDR3 is 14 residues. Germline CDR1 and CDR2: SEHNR and FQNEAQ (reference sequence). As DNA, the CDR3 is TGTGCCAGCAGCTTAGAACAGGGGCCCTACGAGCAGTACTTC. This gives the protein CASSLEQGPYEQYF.

The V call is TRBV7-6, the J call TRBJ2-4; 11 nucleotides agree with TRBD2. V trimming: 4 bases; J trimming: 6 bases; junction bases outside the gene matches: 2. Germline V gene sequence: CDR1 SGHVS, CDR2 FNYEAQ. The CDR3 sequence is 14 residues long. CDR3 nucleotides: TGTGCCAGCAGCTCCGGGACTAGCGGAAACATTCAGTACTTC. Amino acid sequence: CASSSGTSGNIQYF.

The CDR3 region has the DNA TGTGCCATAGACGGACCAGGGATCTACGAGCAGTACTTC. The encoded protein is CAIDGPGIYEQYF. This chain joins TRBV11-2 and TRBJ2-7, with a tentative D call TRBD1 (5 bases). The CDR3 has 13 residues. Germline CDR1 is SGHAT and CDR2 is FQNNGV. Deletions cut 10 bases from V and 3 bases from J, with 16 bases between.

V is TRBV15 and J is TRBJ2-3, with TRBD2 matching 9 bases. The CDR3 has 17 amino acids. The V segment lost 6 bases and the J segment 1 base; nucleotides outside the gene matches: 11. Germline-derived CDR1 and CDR2 are LNHNV and YYDKDF (reference sequence). CDR3 nucleotide sequence: TGTGCCACCAGATCCTTAGCGGGGGCGACTCGCACAGATACGCAGTATTTT. This gives the protein CATRSLAGATRTDTQYF. The full variable domain, completed using reference TRBV15 and TRBJ2-3, is DAMVIQNPRYQVTQFGKPVTLSCSQTLNHNVMYWYQQKSSQAPKLLFHYYDKDFNNEADTPDNFQSRRPNTSFCFLDIRSPGLGDTAMYLCATRSLAGATRTDTQYFGPGTRLTVL.

This clone was counted between two and nine times. V is TRBV4-2 and J is TRBJ2-5, with 8 positions matching TRBD2. The V gene end was trimmed by 0 bases and the J gene end by 2 bases; junction bases not matched to a gene: 2. Germline V CDR1 and CDR2: LGHNA, YNFKEQ. CDR3 size: 15 residues. The CDR3 spells CASSQDRGGQETQYF. For the CDR3, the DNA is TGTGCCAGCAGCCAAGATCGGGGGGGGCAAGAGACCCAGTACTTC.

The rearrangement links TRBV6-6 to TRBJ1-2; D is ambiguous. The germline CDR1 and CDR2 sequences are MNHNY and SVGAGI (reference sequence). V was clipped by 6 bases and J by 5 bases, with 7 bases between them. The CDR3 covers 11 residues. CDR3: CASSSTYGYTF. The CDR3 DNA is TGTGCCAGCAGCTCCACGTATGGCTACACCTTC.

The chain links TRBV11-3 to TRBJ2-7; D is undetermined. The germline V and J ends were trimmed by 1 base and 6 bases, with 10 bases remaining between them. The CDR3 extends over 13 amino acids. CDR1 and CDR2 (germline): SGHNT, YENEEA. CDR3 bases: TGTGCCAGCAGCTTAGGGCTGGGCGGCGAGCAGTACTTC. It translates to CASSLGLGGEQYF.

The rearrangement joins TRBV6-5 to TRBJ2-7; no clear D. The germline gives CDR1 MNHEY, CDR2 SVGAGI. The CDR3 length is 13 residues. Trimming took off 2 bases at V and 2 bases at J, with 7 bases between the two ends. Here the CDR3 reads CASSYGPAYEQYF. The CDR3 coding sequence is TGTGCCAGCAGTTACGGTCCAGCCTACGAGCAGTACTTC.

The chain combines TRBV7-9 with TRBJ2-1, with TRBD2 matching over 7 bases. Germline CDR1 reads SEHNR; CDR2 reads FQNEAQ (reference sequence). Unmatched junction bases numbered 14, after V lost 5 bases and J lost 7 bases. The CDR3 spans 16 residues. For the CDR3, the DNA is TGTGCCAGCAGCCTATCCCCTAGCGGCATTGTGAATGAGCAGTTCTTC. This sequence encodes CASSLSPSGIVNEQFF.

The CDR3 region is CASSWTGASNTEAFF. CDR3 coding DNA: TGTGCCAGCAGCTGGACAGGGGCCTCAAACACTGAAGCTTTCTTT. The V call is TRBV7-6, the J call TRBJ1-1; TRBD1 agrees at 9 bases. Per germline, CDR1 SGHVS and CDR2 FNYEAQ. The CDR3 consists of 15 residues. Trimming at V came to 4 bases and at J to 2 bases, leaving 5 bases not matched to a gene.

V is TRBV12-5 and J is TRBJ2-7, with 13 bases fitting TRBD2. From germline, CDR1 is LGHNT and CDR2 FRNRAP. Unmatched junction bases numbered 2, after V lost 1 base and J lost 5 bases. The CDR3 runs 15 residues. As DNA, the CDR3 is TGTGCTAGTGGTTTGGACGGACTAGCGGGAGACGAGCAGTACTTC. This encodes CASGLDGLAGDEQYF.

The chain combines TRBV10-2 with TRBJ2-2; D is unresolved. Germline CDR1 WSHSY, CDR2 SAAADI. The V gene lost 4 bases and the J gene lost 7 bases, with 1 base spanning the gap. The CDR3 contains 10 residues. As DNA, the CDR3 is TGCGCCAGCAGTGGCGGGGAGCTGTTTTTT. Translation gives CASSGGELFF.

The chain carries TRBV27 and TRBJ2-1, with D tentatively TRBD2 (5 bases). Trimming stripped 6 bases from V and 6 bases from J, with 12 bases between. Germline V CDR1 and CDR2: MNHEY, SMNVEV (reference sequence). The CDR3 has 13 amino acids. The CDR3 spells CASRALEVNEQFF. As DNA, the CDR3 is TGTGCCAGCAGGGCCCTGGAGGTCAATGAGCAGTTCTTC.

This clone showed up just once. This chain connects TRBV14 to TRBJ1-1; D is uncertain. The CDR3 is 15 amino acids. Germline V gene data show CDR1 as SGHDN and CDR2 as FVKESK. Trimming removed 2 bases at V and 2 bases at J, with 12 bases between. CDR3 amino acids: CASSQNNPLNTEAFF. CDR3 in DNA: TGTGCCAGCAGCCAAAACAACCCCCTTAACACTGAAGCTTTCTTT. The whole variable domain, remainder taken from reference TRBV14 and TRBJ1-1, is EAGVTQFPSHSVIEKGQTVTLRCDPISGHDNLYWYRRVMGKEIKFLLHFVKESKQDESGMPNNRFLAERTGGTYSTLKVQPAELEDSGVYFCASSQNNPLNTEAFFGQGTRLTVV.

The chain is built from TRBV15 and TRBJ2-7; 9 positions agree with TRBD2. Germline trimming cut 8 bases from V and 3 bases from J; bases unmatched to any gene: 8. Germline lookup yields CDR1 LNHNV and CDR2 YYDKDF (reference sequence). This CDR3 is built from 14 residues. CDR3 sequence: CATAAGREGYEQYF. CDR3 sequence (DNA): TGTGCCACCGCGGCGGGGCGGGAGGGCTACGAGCAGTACTTC.

This chain uses TRBV9 with TRBJ2-3; TRBD1 might be the D (5 bases). The V end was cut by 0 bases, the J end by 0 bases, with 14 bases between. Looked up from germline, CDR1 is SGDLS and CDR2 is YYNGEE. This CDR3 region has 17 residues. DNA for the CDR3: TGTGCCAGCAGCGTAGCCCACGGGCAGGGTAGCACAGATACGCAGTATTTT. Protein: CASSVAHGQGSTDTQYF.

The chain combines TRBV6-5 with TRBJ2-2, with TRBD2 as a possible D gene (5 bases). Trimming stripped 7 bases from V and 7 bases from J, with 10 bases between. Germline lookup yields CDR1 MNHEY and CDR2 SVGAGI. The CDR3 runs 12 residues. The CDR3 spells CASIRGFGELFF. Written as DNA, the CDR3 is TGTGCCAGCATTCGGGGATTCGGGGAGCTGTTTTTT.

The chain has TRBV16 and TRBJ2-1; D is possibly TRBD1 (5 bases). The CDR3 consists of 19 residues. Trimming shortened V by 0 bases and J by 4 bases, and 22 bases separated the two germline ends. Germline V gene sequence: CDR1 KGHSY, CDR2 FQNENV. CDR3 in DNA: TGTGCCAGCAGCCAATCGATCTCACAGGACGTACCCGGTTACAATGAGCAGTTCTTC. Its protein is CASSQSISQDVPGYNEQFF.

J is TRBJ1-1 and V is TRBV6-5; 7 bases match TRBD1. Germline CDR1 is MNHEY and CDR2 is SVGAGI. CDR3 length: 15 residues. Germline trimming cut 3 bases from V and 8 bases from J; bases unmatched to any gene: 12. CDR3 residues: CASSYIGTGEPEAFF. The CDR3 DNA reads TGTGCCAGCAGTTATATCGGCACAGGGGAACCCGAAGCTTTCTTT.

This clone was picked up a small number of times. V is TRBV19 and J is TRBJ2-7, with 7 bases lining up with TRBD1. The CDR3 has 13 amino acids. The J segment lost 6 bases and the V segment lost 3 bases, leaving 5 bases of the junction unmatched. Germline-derived CDR1 and CDR2 are LNHDA and SQIVND (reference sequence). DNA of the CDR3: TGTGCCAGTAGTATCGACAGGGCTCGCGAGCAGTACTTC. This translates into CASSIDRAREQYF.

This chain links TRBV10-3 with TRBJ1-1; D unresolved. The CDR3 has 13 residues. V was cut by 5 bases and J by 0 bases, with 7 bases left in between. From germline, CDR1 is ENHRY and CDR2 SYGVKD. The CDR3 nucleotides read TGTGCCATCAGTCACAGCTTGAACACTGAAGCTTTCTTT. Protein product: CAISHSLNTEAFF.

This clone has just one count. The chain has TRBV4-1 and TRBJ1-1; TRBD1 might be the D (5 bases). Germline CDR1 is MGHRA and CDR2 is YSYEKL. The CDR3 loop spans 15 amino acids. Trimming pared 1 base from V and 1 base from J, leaving 10 bases between. This CDR3 is CASSQVGDPNTEAFF. The CDR3 DNA reads as TGCGCCAGCAGCCAAGTCGGGGACCCGAACACTGAAGCTTTCTTT.

The rearrangement joins TRBV5-6 to TRBJ1-1; D call uncertain. The CDR3 extends over 14 amino acids. V shed 0 bases and J shed 1 base, with 7 bases lying between them. The V gene's germline CDR1 is SGHDT and CDR2 YYEEEE. The chain's CDR3 is CASSLGSSNTEAFF. The CDR3 DNA follows: TGTGCCAGCAGCTTGGGTAGTTCGAACACTGAAGCTTTCTTT.

V and J are TRBV6-1 and TRBJ2-1; D gene unclear. The CDR3 extends over 11 amino acids. Germline V gives CDR1 MNHNS, CDR2 SASEGT. Between the trimmed V and J ends, which lost 8 bases and 5 bases, there was a span of 7 bases. The CDR3 region is CASSENNEQFF. The CDR3 DNA reads TGTGCCAGCTCGGAGAACAATGAGCAGTTCTTC.

The chain recombines TRBV28 with TRBJ1-5; 10 bases agree with TRBD1. The V segment lost 3 bases and the J segment 2 bases; nucleotides outside the gene matches: 7. The CDR3 extends over 17 amino acids. From germline, CDR1 is MDHEN and CDR2 SYDVKM. The CDR3 is CASSFPGQGNRNQPQHF. CDR3 bases: TGTGCCAGCAGTTTCCCGGGACAGGGGAACCGCAATCAGCCCCAGCATTTT.

The chain combines TRBV28 with TRBJ2-4; D remains unclear. Per the germline V gene, CDR1 is MDHEN and CDR2 is SYDVKM. V lost 2 bases to trimming and J lost 6 bases, with 2 bases between them. This CDR3 has 11 amino acids. CDR3 sequence (DNA): TGTGCCAGCAGTTTAAGAAACATTCAGTACTTC. This codes for CASSLRNIQYF.

The rearrangement uses TRBV9 and TRBJ2-1; 8 bases match TRBD2. The germline V gene has CDR1 SGDLS and CDR2 YYNGEE. The CDR3 length is 17 residues. V gave up 4 bases and J gave up 7 bases; unmatched junction bases: 16. The CDR3 protein is CASSSEAGGTPVNEQFF. The CDR3 DNA reads TGTGCCAGCAGCTCCGAGGCGGGGGGCACGCCGGTGAATGAGCAGTTCTTC.

This clone was observed a few times. The gene calls are TRBV5-4 and TRBJ1-1, with D possibly being TRBD1 (6 bases). Trimming shortened V by 2 bases and J by 3 bases, and 8 bases separated the two germline ends. This CDR3 is 13 amino acids long. CDR1 and CDR2 from the germline V gene are SGHNT and YYREEE (reference sequence). The CDR3 protein is CASSFGTHTEAFF. The CDR3 DNA reads as TGTGCCAGCAGCTTTGGGACACACACTGAAGCTTTCTTT.